Following are 25 T cell receptor beta chains from one sample sequenced in a study of technical replicates of blood from a handful of donors. Only in-frame clones appear in the TCRdb table, and some are missing; sequencing was by immunoSEQ multiplex PCR. The sample includes about 64,000 clones, 86% seen only once; the top ten take approximately 5%. Sequenced material: PBMCs. These receptor sequences come from a human donor in good health. Some clones in this sample may be carry-over from other donors' samples.

J is TRBJ2-2 and V is TRBV5-1, with 7 bases that match TRBD2. With 0 bases clipped from V and 2 bases from J, the junction kept 10 bases outside the gene matches. The CDR3 spans 18 residues. Germline V CDR1 and CDR2: SGHRS, YFSETQ. CDR3 bases: TGCGCCAGCAGCTTGGGGAGGGGAGCGGGATTAAACACCGGGGAGCTGTTTTTT. Protein sequence: CASSLGRGAGLNTGELFF. The whole variable domain, remainder taken from reference TRBV5-1 and TRBJ2-2, is KAGVTQTPRYLIKTRGQQVTLSCSPISGHRSVSWYQQTPGQGLQFLFEYFSETQRNKGNFPGRFSGRQFSNSRSEMNVSTLELGDSALYLCASSLGRGAGLNTGELFFGEGSRLTVL.

This chain links TRBV6-6 with TRBJ1-5; 7 bases align to TRBD1. The germline V gene encodes CDR1 MNHNY and CDR2 SVGAGI (reference sequence). The CDR3 runs 14 residues. After removal of 0 bases from V and 4 bases from J, the junction contained 0 bases not matched to a gene. CDR3 sequence reads: CASSYSGQNQPQHF. CDR3 DNA sequence: TGTGCCAGCAGTTACTCGGGACAGAATCAGCCCCAGCATTTT.

V is TRBV6-6 and J is TRBJ2-5; 15 bases line up with TRBD2. J was trimmed by 5 bases and V by 9 bases; bases with no gene match: 10. Germline V gene sequence: CDR1 MNHNY, CDR2 SVGAGI (reference sequence). This CDR3 spans 16 amino acids. This CDR3 reads CASRPGLAGGGETQYF. The DNA for the CDR3 is TGTGCCAGTCGACCGGGACTAGCGGGGGGAGGTGAGACCCAGTACTTC.

The gene calls are TRBV7-2 and TRBJ2-7, with a weak D call TRBD2 (5 bases). The CDR3 covers 14 residues. V shed 5 bases and J shed 4 bases, with 15 bases lying between them. Germline CDR1 SGHTA, CDR2 FQGNSA. The CDR3 nucleotides read TGTGCCAGCAGCCCCCGGGGTAGCTCGTACGAGCAGTACTTC. As protein: CASSPRGSSYEQYF. Together with reference TRBV7-2 and TRBJ2-7, the CDR3 gives the full variable domain: GAGVSQSPSNKVTEKGKDVELRCDPISGHTALYWYRQSLGQGLEFLIYFQGNSAPDKSGLPSDRFSAERTGGSVSTLTIQRTQQEDSAVYLCASSPRGSSYEQYFGPGTRLTVT.

This sequence joins TRBV6-1 and TRBJ1-2; D is unclear. Germline lookup yields CDR1 MNHNS and CDR2 SASEGT. The CDR3 sequence is 14 residues long. Deletions cut 2 bases from V and 8 bases from J, with 15 bases between. CDR3 DNA sequence: TGTGCCAGCAGTGAACGGGGTACTGGAAGGGGCTACACCTTC. This translates into CASSERGTGRGYTF.

V usage is TRBV25-1 and J usage is TRBJ2-3, with 13 bases fitting TRBD2. Germline lookup yields CDR1 MGHDK and CDR2 SYGVNS. V lost 7 bases, J lost 4 bases, and 2 bases stayed unmatched. The CDR3 totals 14 residues. The CDR3 loop is CASTTSGGSDTQYF. The CDR3 DNA is TGTGCCAGCACGACTAGCGGGGGGTCAGATACGCAGTATTTT.

The rearrangement uses TRBV11-1 and TRBJ2-3; a weak D match, TRBD1 (6 bases). There are 14 residues in the CDR3. Germline V gene data show CDR1 as SGHAT and CDR2 as FQDESV (reference sequence). V was trimmed by 9 bases and J by 3 bases, leaving 16 bases between them. The CDR3 reads CASTIQGRTDTQYF. The CDR3 DNA reads TGTGCCAGTACGATCCAGGGGCGGACAGATACGCAGTATTTT.

This clone has only one observation. V and J are TRBV7-9 and TRBJ2-3; 7 positions match TRBD2. V lost 3 bases to trimming and J lost 4 bases; unmatched junction nucleotides: 13. The CDR3 extends over 17 amino acids. From germline, CDR1 is SEHNR and CDR2 FQNEAQ (reference sequence). CDR3 nucleotide sequence: TGTGCCAGCAGCTTGGGGATCGGGGGAGGGCCGCCAGATACGCAGTATTTT. It translates to CASSLGIGGGPPDTQYF.

The rearrangement links TRBV11-1 to TRBJ2-7; D not resolved. Germline V gene data show CDR1 as SGHAT and CDR2 as FQDESV (reference sequence). The CDR3 covers 12 residues. V was clipped by 5 bases and J by 3 bases, with 8 bases between them. DNA of the CDR3: TGTGCCAGCAGCCGTGACAACTACGAGCAGTACTTC. It yields the protein CASSRDNYEQYF. Together with reference TRBV11-1 and TRBJ2-7, the CDR3 gives the full variable domain: EAEVAQSPRYKITEKSQAVAFWCDPISGHATLYWYRQILGQGPELLVQFQDESVVDDSQLPKDRFSAERLKGVDSTLKIQPAELGDSAMYLCASSRDNYEQYFGPGTRLTVT.

This chain uses TRBV29-1 with TRBJ2-1, with TRBD1 identical over 9 bases. Trimming removed 5 bases from V and 6 bases from J; junction bases left unmatched: 5. Looked up from germline, CDR1 is SQVTM and CDR2 is ANQGSEA. This CDR3 region has 13 residues. The CDR3 sequence: CSVIRDRANEQFF. CDR3 sequence (DNA): TGCAGCGTTATCCGGGACAGGGCCAATGAGCAGTTCTTC.

The rearrangement joins TRBV10-3 to TRBJ2-1; TRBD1 agrees at 11 bases. The length of the CDR3 is 17 residues. CDR1 and CDR2 (germline): ENHRY, SYGVKD. The V and J ends lost 6 bases and 3 bases, in that order; junction bases with no gene match: 10. The CDR3 nucleotides read TGTGCCATCAGAGCGTCATCCGGGACAGGGGGCTACAATGAGCAGTTCTTC. Residues: CAIRASSGTGGYNEQFF.

The V gene is TRBV29-1, the J gene TRBJ2-7, with 10 nucleotides matching TRBD2. V lost 4 bases, J lost 2 bases, and 8 bases stayed unmatched. CDR3 length: 15 amino acids. Germline CDR1 reads SQVTM; CDR2 reads ANQGSEA. The CDR3 sequence is CSVVPLTSGTYEQYF. Here the CDR3 DNA reads TGCAGCGTTGTGCCCTTAACTAGCGGGACCTACGAGCAGTACTTC.

The chain is built from TRBV2 and TRBJ1-2; unclear D gene. The V end was cut by 2 bases, the J end by 8 bases, with 9 bases between. Germline V gene lookup returns CDR1 SNHLY and CDR2 FYNNEI. The CDR3 runs 12 residues. The CDR3, as DNA: TGTGCCAGCAGTGAATCTGGGCGCGGCTACACCTTC. It yields the protein CASSESGRGYTF.

The genes are TRBV12-5 and TRBJ2-3, with a weak D call TRBD2 (7 bases). The CDR3 runs 13 residues. Germline-derived CDR1 and CDR2 are LGHNT and FRNRAP. Trimming removed 6 bases at V and 4 bases at J, with 11 bases between. The CDR3, as DNA: TGTGCTAGTGGCCTAGGGGGGGCAGATACGCAGTATTTT. Its translation: CASGLGGADTQYF. The complete variable domain, with remaining parts taken from reference TRBV12-5 and TRBJ2-3, reads DARVTQTPRHKVTEMGQEVTMRCQPILGHNTVFWYRQTMMQGLELLAYFRNRAPLDDSGMPKDRFSAEMPDATLATLKIQPSEPRDSAVYFCASGLGGADTQYFGPGTRLTVL.

The chain joins TRBV5-8 to TRBJ1-5; tentative D call: TRBD1 (6 bases). Germline V gene sequence: CDR1 SGHTS, CDR2 YDEGEE. This CDR3 has 14 residues. The V end lost 4 bases, the J end lost 0 bases, and 8 bases lay between the germline ends. The CDR3 DNA follows: TGTGCCAGCAGCCAGGGGATTAGCAATCAGCCCCAGCATTTT. Translated, it gives CASSQGISNQPQHF.

This chain connects TRBV9 to TRBJ2-2; D is unresolved. CDR3 length: 14 amino acids. Germline V gene lookup returns CDR1 SGDLS and CDR2 YYNGEE. V shed 0 bases and J shed 8 bases, with 11 bases lying between them. CDR3 amino acids: CASSVVNGLGELFF. The CDR3 DNA reads TGTGCCAGCAGCGTAGTAAATGGCTTGGGGGAGCTGTTTTTT.

The gene calls are TRBV18 and TRBJ1-1, with 8 bases fitting TRBD1. Germline-derived CDR1 and CDR2 are KGHSH and LQKENI. The CDR3 covers 15 residues. Trimming cost V 6 bases and J 1 base; bases outside gene matches: 7. The CDR3 region is CASSSATGGNTEAFF. The CDR3 bases are TGTGCCAGCTCGTCGGCTACAGGGGGGAACACTGAAGCTTTCTTT.

Concerning this clone: The junction differs from germline at one of its ends, possibly a read error. The chain employs TRBV13 and TRBJ2-7, with TRBD1 matching 8 bases. This CDR3 is 13 amino acids long. CDR1 and CDR2 from the germline V gene are PRHDT and FYEKMQ (reference sequence). CDR3 sequence reads: CASSLERGQGANF. CDR3 nucleotides: TGTGCCAGCAGCTTAGAAAGGGGGCAGGGGGCGAACTTC.

The CDR3 here is CAWSVSGGPDTEAFF. In DNA, the CDR3 is TGTGCCTGGAGTGTGTCCGGGGGGCCGGACACTGAAGCTTTCTTT. The rearrangement uses TRBV30 and TRBJ1-1; D may be TRBD1 (6 bases). CDR3 length: 15 amino acids. CDR1 is GTSNPN, CDR2 SVGIG, per germline (reference sequence). Trimming pared 0 bases from V and 3 bases from J, leaving 14 bases between.

Concerning this clone itself: The junction departs from the called germline gene at one end, perhaps through a read error. The chain links TRBV18 to TRBJ2-1, with D tentatively TRBD1 (5 bases). Germline-derived CDR1 and CDR2 are KGHSH and LQKENI. The CDR3 length is 14 residues. The CDR3 protein is CASSPPSGNNEQFF. For the CDR3, the DNA is TGTGCCAGCTCACCACCATCAGGGAACAACGAGCAGTTCTTC. The full variable domain, completed using reference TRBV18 and TRBJ2-1, is NAGVMQNPRHLVRRRGQEARLRCSPMKGHSHVYWYRQLPEEGLKFMVYLQKENIIDESGMPKERFSAEFPKEGPSILRIQQVVRGDSAAYFCASSPPSGNNEQFFGPGTRLTVL.

This chain connects TRBV5-1 to TRBJ1-2, with 8 bases that match TRBD1. V was pared by 2 bases and J by 4 bases, with 4 bases of the junction left unmatched. CDR3 length: 14 residues. The germline CDR1 and CDR2 sequences are SGHRS and YFSETQ. The CDR3 nucleotides read TGCGCCAGCAGCTTCCAGGGGGCCCCCTATGGCTACACCTTC. Translating gives CASSFQGAPYGYTF. The full variable domain, completed using reference TRBV5-1 and TRBJ1-2, is KAGVTQTPRYLIKTRGQQVTLSCSPISGHRSVSWYQQTPGQGLQFLFEYFSETQRNKGNFPGRFSGRQFSNSRSEMNVSTLELGDSALYLCASSFQGAPYGYTFGSGTRLTVV.

The chain uses TRBV12-5 and TRBJ2-1; perhaps TRBD1 as D (6 bases). This CDR3 has 13 residues. Germline CDR1 LGHNT, CDR2 FRNRAP. Trimming took 6 bases from V and 4 from J, leaving 10 bases between them. The CDR3 here is CASGSGDYNEQFF. The CDR3 DNA follows: TGTGCTAGTGGGTCAGGGGATTACAATGAGCAGTTCTTC.

The rearrangement joins TRBV7-9 to TRBJ1-1, with D unclear. Germline CDR1 is SEHNR and CDR2 is FQNEAQ (reference sequence). Between the trimmed V and J ends, which lost 1 base and 4 bases, there was a span of 7 bases. This CDR3 contains 13 residues. CDR3 sequence reads: CASSLEESTEAFF. The CDR3 DNA is TGTGCCAGCAGCTTAGAGGAGAGCACTGAAGCTTTCTTT.

The chain recombines TRBV18 with TRBJ2-3; TRBD2 is a possible D gene (6 bases). The CDR3 contains 12 residues. Trimming left V 8 bases short and J 4 bases short, with 10 bases between. Germline-derived CDR1 and CDR2 are KGHSH and LQKENI. The CDR3 DNA reads as TGTGCCAGCGCGGGACGGCCAGATACGCAGTATTTT. Translated: CASAGRPDTQYF.

The chain employs TRBV19 and TRBJ2-2; tentative D call: TRBD2 (5 bases). V lost 1 base to trimming and J lost 4 bases, with 7 bases between them. This CDR3 is 14 amino acids long. Per the germline V gene, CDR1 is LNHDA and CDR2 is SQIVND (reference sequence). The CDR3 DNA reads as TGTGCCAGTAGTATAGCGGGAAGCACCGGGGAGCTGTTTTTT. Translating gives CASSIAGSTGELFF.